This T cell receptor (beta chain) was identified during a study of blood T cell repertoires in COVID-19. Produced via immunoSEQ multiplex PCR; TCRdb's table is partial and in-frame only. The data contain some 120,000 clones, approximately 83% of them seen just once; the ten biggest clones take up 0.7% to 1%. Trimming removed 0 bases from V and 1 base from J; junction bases left unmatched: 8. The germline CDR1 and CDR2 sequences are GTSNPN and SVGIG (reference sequence). The CDR3 length is 17 residues. Sequences were obtained from peripheral blood. The chain couples TRBV30 to TRBJ2-7; TRBD2 matches at 11 bases. The receptor was isolated from a woman aged 70-85 years with acute or convalescent COVID-19. The CDR3 nucleotides read TGTGCCTGGAGTGTAAACCTAGCGGGAGGCCTTTCCTACGAGCAGTACTTC. Protein sequence: CAWSVNLAGGLSYEQYF.